These 27 T cell receptor beta chains share one sample of origin, sequenced in a study of vaccination effects on CD4 cells after COVID-19. Generated by immunoSEQ multiplex PCR, the TCRdb table keeps only in-frame clones and is missing some. The sample gives 30,000 to 35,000 clones, 74% of which show up once; 15% is in the top ten. Antigens for these TCRs are unknown. Following 10 days of culture, CD4+ T cells were isolated. Two-dose vaccination with either BNT162b2 or mRNA-1273 was given to the participants. The sample was CD4+ T cells from PBMCs cultured without peptide, taken after COVID-19 vaccination. The receptors were gathered from a human donor who received a COVID-19 vaccine.

The chain is built from TRBV19 and TRBJ2-1; D might be TRBD1 (5 bases). This CDR3 spans 15 amino acids. Germline V CDR1 and CDR2: LNHDA, SQIVND (reference sequence). V was shortened by 7 bases and J by 6 bases, with 19 bases between the two germline ends. The CDR3 loop reads CASKGVDRSSNEQFF. The CDR3 DNA sequence: TGTGCCAGTAAAGGGGTGGACCGATCGAGCAATGAGCAGTTCTTC. Full variable domain (rest looked up from reference TRBV19 and TRBJ2-1): DGGITQSPKYLFRKEGQNVTLSCEQNLNHDAMYWYRQDPGQGLRLIYYSQIVNDFQKGDIAEGYSVSREKKESFPLTVTSAQKNPTAFYLCASKGVDRSSNEQFFGPGTRLTVL.

The chain recombines TRBV6-1 with TRBJ1-2, with D unclear. The germline CDR1 and CDR2 sequences are MNHNS and SASEGT. CDR3 length: 14 residues. V was cut by 1 base and J by 0 bases, with 6 bases left in between. The CDR3 protein is CASSEGNANYGYTF. DNA of the CDR3: TGTGCCAGCAGTGAAGGTAATGCTAACTATGGCTACACCTTC.

This sequence joins TRBV5-1 and TRBJ2-3, with a possible D match to TRBD2 (5 bases). The germline V and J ends were trimmed by 4 bases and 0 bases, with 9 bases remaining between them. CDR3 length equals 14 residues. The germline V gene encodes CDR1 SGHRS and CDR2 YFSETQ. As DNA, the CDR3 is TGCGCCAGCAGCCGCGGGCGAAGCACAGATACGCAGTATTTT. The encoded protein is CASSRGRSTDTQYF.

The chain couples TRBV19 to TRBJ2-1; TRBD1 agrees at 7 bases. CDR1 and CDR2 (germline): LNHDA, SQIVND (reference sequence). The J segment lost 2 bases and the V segment lost 4 bases, leaving 8 bases of the junction unmatched. The CDR3 length is 16 residues. The CDR3 nucleotides are TGTGCCAGTAGTAGTTCGGCTAGGGGGCCCTACAATGAGCAGTTCTTC. It encodes CASSSSARGPYNEQFF.

The rearrangement joins TRBV24-1 to TRBJ1-1; D not certain. The CDR3 runs 16 residues. V was pared by 3 bases and J by 3 bases, with 16 bases between. Germline CDR1 is KGHDR and CDR2 is SFDVKD. For the CDR3, the DNA is TGTGCCACCAGTGATCCTGCACTGGTGGTGGACACTGAAGCTTTCTTT. It translates to CATSDPALVVDTEAFF.

This chain connects TRBV10-3 to TRBJ2-7; 10 nucleotides line up with TRBD1. Germline V gene data show CDR1 as ENHRY and CDR2 as SYGVKD. J lost 4 bases, V lost 6 bases, and 9 bases had no gene match. The CDR3 contains 15 residues. The CDR3 here is CAIREHDRGLYEQYF. The CDR3 DNA follows: TGTGCCATCAGGGAACACGACAGGGGGCTTTACGAGCAGTACTTC.

V is TRBV14 and J is TRBJ1-2, with a possible D match to TRBD1 (5 bases). Germline lookup yields CDR1 SGHDN and CDR2 FVKESK. With 1 base removed from V and 8 bases from J, the gap between germline ends came to 11 bases. The CDR3 extends over 13 amino acids. The CDR3 bases are TGTGCCAGCAGCCAAGGCAGGGTAGGAGGCTACACCTTC. Protein: CASSQGRVGGYTF. The variable domain in full, with the rest retrieved from reference TRBV14 and TRBJ1-2, is EAGVTQFPSHSVIEKGQTVTLRCDPISGHDNLYWYRRVMGKEIKFLLHFVKESKQDESGMPNNRFLAERTGGTYSTLKVQPAELEDSGVYFCASSQGRVGGYTFGSGTRLTVV.

This clone showed up just a few times. The chain recombines TRBV11-3 with TRBJ2-2; D not certain. The V and J ends lost 5 bases and 5 bases respectively, with 12 bases between them. The CDR3 sequence is 14 residues long. CDR1 is SGHNT and CDR2 is YENEEA in the germline V gene. CDR3 in DNA: TGTGCCAGCAGCCCCCCTCTGAATACCGGGGAGCTGTTTTTT. Translation gives CASSPPLNTGELFF.

This sequence joins TRBV5-1 and TRBJ2-5; a possible D gene is TRBD1 (5 bases). Germline V gives CDR1 SGHRS, CDR2 YFSETQ. V was pared by 4 bases and J by 5 bases, with 9 bases between. This CDR3 contains 12 residues. The chain's CDR3 is CASSQGAETQYF. DNA of the CDR3: TGCGCCAGCAGCCAAGGGGCGGAGACCCAGTACTTC.

The chain links TRBV19 to TRBJ1-1, with a weak D call TRBD1 (6 bases). Germline V lookup: CDR1 LNHDA, CDR2 SQIVND (reference sequence). The V end lost 7 bases, the J end lost 0 bases, and 12 bases lay between the germline ends. The CDR3 extends over 14 amino acids. The CDR3 sequence: CASTTGFMNTEAFF. CDR3 sequence (DNA): TGTGCCAGTACCACAGGGTTCATGAACACTGAAGCTTTCTTT.

This clone was observed a few times. V usage is TRBV7-2 and J usage is TRBJ1-2; perhaps TRBD1 as D (5 bases). The length of the CDR3 is 14 residues. Germline V gene lookup returns CDR1 SGHTA and CDR2 FQGNSA. V was cut by 3 bases and J by 4 bases, with 12 bases left in between. The CDR3 loop reads CASSFRDPAYGYTF. The DNA for the CDR3 is TGTGCCAGCAGCTTTAGGGACCCGGCCTATGGCTACACCTTC.

V gene TRBV2 combines with J gene TRBJ2-2; 7 bases are a match to TRBD1. The J segment lost 6 bases and the V segment lost 6 bases, leaving 16 bases of the junction unmatched. Germline V gene lookup returns CDR1 SNHLY and CDR2 FYNNEI. CDR3 size: 17 residues. CDR3 loop: CASSRRDRGLRSGELFF. The CDR3 DNA reads TGTGCCAGCAGCCGCCGGGACAGAGGGTTGAGGTCCGGGGAGCTGTTTTTT.

V is TRBV5-1 and J is TRBJ1-2, with TRBD1 identical over 11 bases. The CDR3 totals 15 residues. Trimming cost V 3 bases and J 6 bases; bases outside gene matches: 7. The germline V gene has CDR1 SGHRS and CDR2 YFSETQ. Written as DNA, the CDR3 is TGCGCCAGCAGCTCACGGACAGGGGGCATTAATGGCTACACCTTC. The encoded protein is CASSSRTGGINGYTF.

This chain links TRBV12-3 or TRBV12-4 with TRBJ1-6; D unresolved. The length of the CDR3 is 12 residues. The germline V and J ends were trimmed by 6 bases and 6 bases, with 6 bases remaining between them. The DNA for the CDR3 is TGTGCCAGCAGCCACAGTAATTCACCCCTCCACTTT. Protein sequence: CASSHSNSPLHF.

This clone has just a few counts. In nucleotides, the CDR3 is TGTGCCAGCAGCAAGCTCCCCACGGGGTCACCCCTCCACTTT. Translation: CASSKLPTGSPLHF. V and J are TRBV21-1 and TRBJ1-6. TRBV21-1 is assigned pseudogene status. The CDR3 is 14 amino acids.

The V call is TRBV7-2, the J call TRBJ2-6; D may be TRBD1 (6 bases). The CDR3 has 13 amino acids. V was cut by 1 base and J by 12 bases, with 10 bases left in between. Germline CDR1 is SGHTA and CDR2 is FQGNSA. Here the CDR3 reads CASSLEQGGVLTF. The CDR3 DNA sequence: TGTGCCAGCAGCTTAGAACAGGGTGGCGTCCTGACTTTC.

This sequence joins TRBV5-1 and TRBJ2-5, with D uncertain. Trimming took off 5 bases at V and 0 bases at J, with 5 bases between the two ends. The CDR3 totals 12 residues. Germline V gene data show CDR1 as SGHRS and CDR2 as YFSETQ. Here the CDR3 DNA reads TGCGCCAGCAGAATTAACCAAGAGACCCAGTACTTC. It encodes CASRINQETQYF.

The chain has TRBV7-2 and TRBJ1-1; D is unresolved. Germline V lookup: CDR1 SGHTA, CDR2 FQGNSA. The ends were cut back, 2 bases at V and 4 bases at J, with 11 bases in the middle. The CDR3 runs to 14 residues. CDR3 region: CASSLPQLATEAFF. The CDR3 coding sequence is TGTGCCAGCAGCTTACCGCAATTGGCCACTGAAGCTTTCTTT.

The chain carries TRBV5-1 and TRBJ2-7, with D tentatively TRBD1 (6 bases). Germline-derived CDR1 and CDR2 are SGHRS and YFSETQ. This CDR3 contains 13 residues. Trimming removed 2 bases at V and 5 bases at J, with 11 bases between. The CDR3: CASSFQGYNEQYF. DNA for the CDR3: TGCGCCAGCAGCTTTCAGGGGTATAACGAGCAGTACTTC.

This clone came up once. The chain carries TRBV7-2 and TRBJ1-2; 7 bases align to TRBD1. CDR3 length: 15 amino acids. J gave up 7 bases and V 1 base, and 9 bases lay outside the gene matches. CDR1 and CDR2 (germline): SGHTA, FQGNSA. CDR3 bases: TGTGCCAGCAGCTTAGATAGGGGGCTGACAGGTGGCTACACCTTC. It translates to CASSLDRGLTGGYTF.

CDR3 in amino acids: CATSDNPPNYGYTF. In nucleotides, the CDR3 is TGTGCCACCAGTGATAACCCACCTAACTATGGCTACACCTTC. V is TRBV24-1 and J is TRBJ1-2; unclear D gene. CDR1 is KGHDR, CDR2 SFDVKD, per germline. This CDR3 contains 14 residues. The germline V and J ends were trimmed by 3 bases and 0 bases, with 7 bases remaining between them.

The CDR3 loop is CASSLEAMNTEAFF. The CDR3 nucleotides are TGCGCCAGCAGCTTAGAAGCTATGAACACTGAAGCTTTCTTT. The rearrangement joins TRBV5-1 to TRBJ1-1; the D is unclear. The CDR3 covers 14 residues. Germline CDR1 is SGHRS and CDR2 is YFSETQ. Trimming removed 2 bases at V and 0 bases at J, with 8 bases between.

The rearrangement links TRBV15 to TRBJ2-3, with TRBD2 identical over 10 bases. The CDR3 spans 17 residues. The V segment lost 4 bases and the J segment 2 bases; nucleotides outside the gene matches: 9. The germline V gene encodes CDR1 LNHNV and CDR2 YYDKDF (reference sequence). CDR3 DNA sequence: TGTGCCACCAGCACAATTCGGACTAGCGGCACCACAGATACGCAGTATTTT. Translating gives CATSTIRTSGTTDTQYF.

The genes are TRBV6-2 or TRBV6-3 and TRBJ1-3; possibly TRBD1 for D (5 bases). The germline CDR1 and CDR2 sequences are MNHEY and SVGEGT. The germline V and J ends were trimmed by 2 bases and 0 bases, with 14 bases remaining between them. The CDR3 runs to 17 residues. CDR3 residues: CASSYRGAGYSGNTIYF. CDR3 nucleotide sequence: TGTGCCAGCAGTTACAGGGGCGCCGGCTACTCTGGAAACACCATATATTTT.

The rearrangement links TRBV4-2 to TRBJ2-7, with 11 bases identical to TRBD1. Trimming took 1 base from V and 3 from J; bases not matched to a gene: 2. Germline CDR1 and CDR2: LGHNA and YNFKEQ. This CDR3 contains 15 residues. DNA of the CDR3: TGTGCCAGCAGCCAAGGGACAGGGGGCTACTACGAGCAGTACTTC. Protein sequence: CASSQGTGGYYEQYF.

This clone was seen just once. The rearrangement joins TRBV19 to TRBJ2-1; the D gene could be TRBD1 or TRBD2 (5 bases each). The germline V and J ends were trimmed by 1 base and 12 bases, with 13 bases remaining between them. Germline V gene sequence: CDR1 LNHDA, CDR2 SQIVND (reference sequence). The CDR3 sequence is 13 residues long. CDR3 nucleotides: TGTGCCAGTAGTATAGCAAGAGGGGAAAGGCAGTTCTTC. It yields the protein CASSIARGERQFF.

The sample holds a few counts of this clone. V is TRBV11-3 and J is TRBJ2-3; D is possibly TRBD1 or TRBD2 (6 bases each). CDR3 length: 16 residues. The germline V and J ends were trimmed by 4 bases and 1 base, with 15 bases remaining between them. In germline, CDR1 is SGHNT, CDR2 YENEEA. CDR3 in amino acids: CASSSGASPGTDTQYF. In DNA, the CDR3 is TGTGCCAGCAGCTCGGGGGCCTCTCCCGGCACAGATACGCAGTATTTT.